This T cell receptor (beta chain) was sequenced during a study of CD8+CD57+ T cells in acquired aplastic anemia. For sequencing, patients were chosen who had shown expansion of CD8+CD57+ cells by flow cytometry. The study profiled TCR beta VDJ and CDR3 using genomic DNA as template. From the reads, TCRdb called clonotypes with MiXCR, one entry per CDR3 protein. The sample has 160,000 or so distinct CDR3 sequences, about 48% seen once. The CDR3 totals 18 residues. CDR1 is SGHAT and CDR2 is FQNNGV in the germline V gene. V gave up 5 bases and J gave up 1 base; unmatched junction bases: 16. This clonotype occurred many times.

The source is a human donor with aplastic anemia. Sequencing was performed on sorted CD4+, CD8+, or CD8+CD57+ T cells (not recorded which) from PBMCs. This rearrangement joins TRBV11-2 to TRBJ2-7; 8 bases are shared with TRBD2. CDR3 DNA: TGTGCCAGCAGCGAGGGACCGAACATGGGACTAGGGTCCTACGAGCAGTACTTC. Translating it yields CASSEGPNMGLGSYEQYF.